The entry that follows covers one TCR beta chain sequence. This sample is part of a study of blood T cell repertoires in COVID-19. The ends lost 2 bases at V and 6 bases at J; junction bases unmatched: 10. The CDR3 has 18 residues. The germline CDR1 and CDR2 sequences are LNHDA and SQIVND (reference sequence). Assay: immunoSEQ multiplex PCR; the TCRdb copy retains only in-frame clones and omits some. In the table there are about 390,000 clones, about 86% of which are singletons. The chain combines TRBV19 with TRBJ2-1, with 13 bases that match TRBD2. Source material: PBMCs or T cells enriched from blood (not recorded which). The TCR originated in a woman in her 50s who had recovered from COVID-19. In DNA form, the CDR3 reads TGTGCCAGTAGTATAATCGAGACTAGCGGGGGGCTCTCCAATGAGCAGTTCTTC. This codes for CASSIIETSGGLSNEQFF.